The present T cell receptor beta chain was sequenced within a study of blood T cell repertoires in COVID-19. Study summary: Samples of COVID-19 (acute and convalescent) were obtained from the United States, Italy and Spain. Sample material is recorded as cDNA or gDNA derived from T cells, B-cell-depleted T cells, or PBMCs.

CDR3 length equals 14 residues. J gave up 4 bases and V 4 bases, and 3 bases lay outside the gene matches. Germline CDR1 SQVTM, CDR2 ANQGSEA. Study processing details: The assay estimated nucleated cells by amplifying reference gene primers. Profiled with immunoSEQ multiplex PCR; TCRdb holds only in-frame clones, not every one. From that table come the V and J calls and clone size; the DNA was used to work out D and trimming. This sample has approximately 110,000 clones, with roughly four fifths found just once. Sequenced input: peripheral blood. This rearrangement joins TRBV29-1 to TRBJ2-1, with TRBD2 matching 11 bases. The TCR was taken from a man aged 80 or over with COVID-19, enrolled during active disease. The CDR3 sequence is CSVAGLAVYNEQFF. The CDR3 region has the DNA TGCAGCGTTGCGGGACTAGCGGTTTACAATGAGCAGTTCTTC.